The clone carrying this T cell receptor (beta chain) was observed a handful of times. Antigen specificity is unknown. Then a second PCR, running about 6 to 11 cycles, was carried out with a sample-barcoded 5' primer and a J-beta primer mix. A tag from a template-switch adaptor with 12 random nucleotides marked each cDNA molecule. TCRdb passed the 5' RACE reads through MiXCR, listing each CDR3 protein once. The repertoire holds around 620,000 distinct CDR3 sequences, with 25% to 30% as singletons. These data belong to a study of blood T cells in healthy people across ages. Study-level points and caveats: Comparison with aged donors showed that long-lived donors had more naive CD4+ cells and higher diversity.

The sample providers were healthy Caucasian people from Russia, aged roughly 6 to 95. In each sample, at least 6.5 million PBMCs were isolated. The CDR3 spans 15 residues. Germline V gives CDR1 DFQATT, CDR2 SNEGSKA (reference sequence). V was clipped by 0 bases and J by 1 base, with 12 bases between them. The sequencing sample was made of blood. V and J are TRBV20-1 and TRBJ1-1; D perhaps matches TRBD1 (6 bases). The clonotype comes from a woman in her 70s in good health. CDR3 DNA: TGCAGTGCTAGAGATTTCGGGGGCCGGAACACTGAAGCTTTCTTT. It encodes CSARDFGGRNTEAFF.